This T cell receptor (beta chain) was captured in a study of shared clonotypes between healthy human individuals. Clones were sequenced by immunoSEQ multiplex PCR, and TCRdb holds only the in-frame ones, with some missing. Of 2,500,000 or so clones in the sample, about 92% were seen once. The table lists this clone with a few counts. Trimming left V 7 bases short and J 0 bases short, with 12 bases between. Germline-derived CDR1 and CDR2 are MNHEY and SVGAGI. The CDR3 runs to 14 residues. Material: naive CD4+ T cells sorted from blood. Subset described: CD45RA+ positively selected. The sequence came from a young man in good health. The gene calls are TRBV6-5 and TRBJ1-1; D is uncertain. CDR3 residues: CASKMRNMNTEAFF. CDR3 nucleotide sequence: TGTGCCAGCAAGATGCGGAATATGAACACTGAAGCTTTCTTT.